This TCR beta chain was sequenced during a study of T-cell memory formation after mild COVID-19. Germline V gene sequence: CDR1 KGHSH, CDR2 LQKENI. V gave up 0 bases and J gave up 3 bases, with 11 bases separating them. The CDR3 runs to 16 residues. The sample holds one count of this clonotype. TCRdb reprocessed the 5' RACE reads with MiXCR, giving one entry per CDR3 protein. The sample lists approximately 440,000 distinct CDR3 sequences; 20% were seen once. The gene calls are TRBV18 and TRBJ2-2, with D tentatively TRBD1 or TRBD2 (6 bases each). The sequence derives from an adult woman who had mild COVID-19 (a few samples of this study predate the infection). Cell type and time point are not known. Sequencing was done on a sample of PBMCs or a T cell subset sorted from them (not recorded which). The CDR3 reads CASSPPGGADTGELFF. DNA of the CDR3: TGTGCCAGCTCACCACCGGGGGGCGCGGACACCGGGGAGCTGTTTTTT.